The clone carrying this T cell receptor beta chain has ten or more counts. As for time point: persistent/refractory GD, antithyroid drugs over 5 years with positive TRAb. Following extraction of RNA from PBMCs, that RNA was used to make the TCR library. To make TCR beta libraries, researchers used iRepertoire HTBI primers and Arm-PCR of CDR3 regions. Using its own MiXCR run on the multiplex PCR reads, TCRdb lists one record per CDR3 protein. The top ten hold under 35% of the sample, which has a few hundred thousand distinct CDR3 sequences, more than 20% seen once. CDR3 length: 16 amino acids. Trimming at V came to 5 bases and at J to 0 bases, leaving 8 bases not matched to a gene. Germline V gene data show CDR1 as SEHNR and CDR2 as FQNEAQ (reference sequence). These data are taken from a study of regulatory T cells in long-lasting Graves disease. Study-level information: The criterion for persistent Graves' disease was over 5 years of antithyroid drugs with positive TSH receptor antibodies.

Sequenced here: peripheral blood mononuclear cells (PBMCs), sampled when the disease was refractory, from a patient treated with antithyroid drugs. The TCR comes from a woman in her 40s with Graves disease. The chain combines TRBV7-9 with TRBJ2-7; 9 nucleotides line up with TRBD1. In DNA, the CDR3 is TGTGCCAGCAGCCCCGGGTCGGGACAGGGCTCCTACGAGCAGTACTTC. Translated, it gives CASSPGSGQGSYEQYF.